The rows below give T cell receptor beta chains drawn from one sample of a study of cytomegalovirus exposure and HLA in healthy donors. Using immunoSEQ multiplex PCR, the repertoire was profiled, and TCRdb retains in-frame clones only, with some absent. The sample lists about 140,000 clones; around 73% were seen once. The specimen sequenced was PBMCs. These receptors originate from a female donor in good health and CMV-seronegative. Both conserved end residues are part of each CDR3. A D gene is named only where the DNA matches it firmly.

v_gene,j_gene,d_gene,CDR3aa
TRBV28,TRBJ1-1,TRBD1,CATTTGSTEAFF
TRBV7-6,TRBJ2-3,TRBD2,CASSRGLAGDTQYF
TRBV7-9,TRBJ1-1,NA,CASSLKGTEAFF
TRBV5-1,TRBJ2-3,TRBD1,CASSLGQGALAASTDTQYF
TRBV18,TRBJ2-7,TRBD1,CASLKNRQGEQYF
TRBV5-4,TRBJ2-7,NA,CASSVDGPGEQYF
TRBV19,TRBJ1-1,NA,CASSTQENTEAFF
TRBV6-4,TRBJ2-1,NA,CASSVGSSYNEQFF
TRBV28,TRBJ1-1,TRBD1,CASSSRRQGNTEAFF
TRBV7-8,TRBJ1-5,TRBD1,CASSSLEGGSGQPQHF
TRBV30,TRBJ1-5,NA,CAWSRGQERNQPQHF
TRBV19,TRBJ2-1,TRBD1,CASSIDLETGAHEQFF
TRBV6-1,TRBJ2-7,NA,CASSATGTFEQYF
TRBV6-5,TRBJ2-7,TRBD2,CASSYSTSGGDEQYF
TRBV10-3,TRBJ2-3,NA,CAIRDKGPTDTQYF
TRBV7-7,TRBJ1-1,NA,CASSLGFQGPAFF
TRBV7-8,TRBJ1-5,NA,CASTPGGNQPQHF
TRBV9,TRBJ2-1,TRBD1,CASSVTLFGQGSYNEQFF
TRBV9,TRBJ2-5,NA,CASSVGEGGYGETQYF
TRBV7-9,TRBJ1-1,TRBD1,CASSSRTGGLEAFF
TRBV9,TRBJ2-2,TRBD1,CASSVGLQGAANTGELFF
TRBV18,TRBJ1-3,NA,CASTSTGSGNTIYF
TRBV27,TRBJ1-1,TRBD1,CASSVRQGAGVNTEAFF
TRBV28,TRBJ1-4,NA,CASSLFGREEEKLFF
TRBV5-6,TRBJ1-2,TRBD1,CASSSRQGFGGYTF
TRBV5-1,TRBJ1-4,TRBD1,CASSHTWTGMNEKLFF
TRBV6-1,TRBJ1-2,NA,CASSFSTGREGYTF
TRBV6-1,TRBJ1-5,TRBD1,CASSETGQGGQPQHF
TRBV29-1,TRBJ2-7,TRBD1,CSVTGQGYEQYF
TRBV9,TRBJ2-6,TRBD2,CASSVAGGTGANVLTF
TRBV5-1,TRBJ2-5,NA,CASSQRGGHQETQYF
TRBV6-5,TRBJ2-7,TRBD2,CASSYAGGTGYEQYF
TRBV6-1,TRBJ1-1,TRBD1,CASTGGQGRTEAFF
TRBV18,TRBJ1-2,NA,CASSATQGTYGYTF
TRBV7-2,TRBJ2-7,NA,CASSPGVPYEQYF
TRBV25-1,TRBJ2-5,TRBD1,CASSVRQGAETQYF
TRBV6-6,TRBJ1-1,TRBD1,CASSNSGDRVF
TRBV4-1,TRBJ1-1,TRBD1,CASSQGQGLNTEAFF
TRBV7-6,TRBJ2-7,NA,CASSATGADEQYF
TRBV6-1,TRBJ1-2,NA,CASSEAGGASGYTF